The 15 T cell receptor beta chains below all came from one sample that was sequenced in a study of tumor and adjacent non-tumor tissue in lung cancer. TCRbeta libraries were built with three rounds of nested PCR, modified from ARM-PCR. TCRdb reprocessed the multiplex PCR reads via MiXCR and lists one record per CDR3 protein. The table lists about 120,000 distinct CDR3 sequences, around three fifths of them singletons. The template was RNA from unsorted bulk tissue. Input material: lung tumor tissue. The source is a man aged 25-40 years with non-small cell lung cancer.

The table lists this clonotype with a few counts. This clone may be a read error of a much larger clone one base away. The V call is TRBV6-1, the J call TRBJ1-1; D may be TRBD1 (6 bases). The length of the CDR3 is 12 residues. CDR1 and CDR2 from the germline V gene are MNHNS and SASEGT. The CDR3 loop reads CSRDIMDTEAFF. The CDR3 DNA follows: TGTTCCCGGGACATTATGGACACTGAAGCTTTCTTT.

J is TRBJ1-1 and V is TRBV28; D gene unclear. CDR1 and CDR2 from the germline V gene are MDHEN and SYDVKM. Trimming pared 4 bases from V and 8 bases from J, leaving 11 bases between. The CDR3 extends over 12 amino acids. The CDR3, as DNA: TGTGCCAGCAGTTCATCCCAGCAGGAAGCTTTCTTT. Translating it yields CASSSSQQEAFF.

For this clonotype: An end of the junction differs from the germline gene, which may be a read error. The CDR3 protein is CASNLDLLRAASYEQYF. CDR3 sequence (DNA): TGTGCCAGCAACTTAGATCTGCTCAGGGCTGCTTCGTACGAGCAGTACTTC. This chain uses TRBV11-2 with TRBJ2-7; possibly TRBD1 for D (5 bases). Germline V gene lookup returns CDR1 SGHAT and CDR2 FQNNGV. The CDR3 is 17 amino acids.

On this clonotype itself: This may be a read error: a much more frequent sequence differs by one nucleotide. V and J are TRBV20-1 and TRBJ2-2; TRBD1 or TRBD2 may be the D gene (6 bases each). CDR1 DFQATT and CDR2 SNEGSKA come from the germline V gene (reference sequence). The CDR3 is made up of 12 amino acids. The CDR3 here is CSATGGTGELVF. CDR3 in DNA: TGCAGTGCTACCGGGGGCACCGGGGAGCTGGTTTTT.

On this clonotype: The germline gene is not matched at one end of the junction; a read error may be the cause. The gene calls are TRBV5-4 and TRBJ1-4; D is uncertain. The CDR3 loop spans 16 amino acids. Germline lookup yields CDR1 SGHNT and CDR2 YYREEE (reference sequence). The CDR3 region is CASGFGPRSTNEKLFF. The CDR3, as DNA: TGTGCCAGCGGCTTTGGTCCGAGATCAACTAATGAAAAACTGTTTTTT.

This clonotype is a singleton in its sample. A junction end diverges from the germline sequence, so it may reflect a read error. The chain employs TRBV20-1 and TRBJ2-1; 11 positions agree with TRBD2. Germline lookup yields CDR1 DFQATT and CDR2 SNEGSKA (reference sequence). The CDR3 consists of 14 residues. The CDR3 DNA follows: TGCAGTGCTAGAACTAGCGGGAGTTGGAATGAACCGTCCTTC. Translation gives CSARTSGSWNEPSF.

CDR3 residues: CASSLGSEGIGSIRTDTQYF. The CDR3, as DNA: TGTGCCAGCAGCTTGGGTTCGGAGGGAATCGGCTCTATCCGCACAGATACGCAGTATTTT. The genes are TRBV5-5 and TRBJ2-3; D might be TRBD2 (6 bases). V lost 0 bases, J lost 1 base, and 24 bases lay in between. The CDR3 loop spans 20 amino acids. Germline loops: CDR1 SGHKS, CDR2 YYEKEE (reference sequence).

V usage is TRBV6-2 or TRBV6-3 and J usage is TRBJ1-2; D remains unclear. This CDR3 is built from 12 residues. Germline CDR1 reads MNHEY; CDR2 reads SVGEGT. V was trimmed by 0 bases and J by 6 bases, leaving 5 bases between them. The CDR3: CASSYSGDGYTF. The CDR3 DNA is TGTGCCAGCAGTTACTCTGGGGATGGCTACACCTTC.

The chain uses TRBV9 and TRBJ1-5, with a weak D call TRBD1 (5 bases). The CDR3 extends over 16 amino acids. Germline CDR1 SGDLS, CDR2 YYNGEE. V dropped 4 bases and J dropped 4 bases, with 18 bases sitting between them. CDR3 nucleotide sequence: TGTGCCAGCAGCCCCGGTGGGAGGGGCGAAAATCAGCCCCAGCATTTT. It translates to CASSPGGRGENQPQHF.

Only a few counts were recorded for this clonotype. The gene calls are TRBV11-1 and TRBJ2-3; 9 bases match TRBD1. Germline V gene lookup returns CDR1 SGHAT and CDR2 FQDESV (reference sequence). The CDR3 sequence is 14 residues long. The V gene end was trimmed by 5 bases and the J gene end by 8 bases; junction bases not matched to a gene: 8. The CDR3 nucleotides are TGTGCCAGCAGCCTCTCCCTGACAGGGGGTACGCAGTATTTT. Protein sequence: CASSLSLTGGTQYF.

This clonotype was counted at least ten times. The chain carries TRBV20-1 and TRBJ2-1; possibly TRBD2 for D (6 bases). The CDR3 contains 15 residues. Germline assignment: CDR1 DFQATT and CDR2 SNEGSKA (reference sequence). Trimming took 1 base from V and 10 from J, leaving 20 bases between them. Here the CDR3 reads CSARGGSGGSGEQFF. CDR3 DNA sequence: TGCAGTGCTAGAGGTGGTAGCGGCGGGTCTGGGGAGCAGTTCTTC.

As to this clonotype: One base away lies a much larger clone, so this may be a sequencing read error. V gene TRBV6-1 combines with J gene TRBJ1-1; 9 bases match TRBD1. Looked up from germline, CDR1 is MNHNS and CDR2 is SASEGT. This CDR3 spans 14 amino acids. DNA for the CDR3: TGTGCCAGCAGTGAAAGGACAGGGGTTACTGACGCTTTCTTT. It encodes CASSERTGVTDAFF.

Comments on this clonotype: A much larger clone is a single base away; this may be a read error. The chain couples TRBV5-4 to TRBJ2-7, with 7 nucleotides matching TRBD1. Germline CDR1 and CDR2: SGHNT and YYREEE (reference sequence). CDR3 length: 13 amino acids. In DNA form, the CDR3 reads TGTGACAGCAGCTCGGGGCAGGGGGATCAGCAGTACTTC. Translating it yields CDSSSGQGDQQYF.

With respect to this clonotype: A read error may be the cause here, since a much bigger clone is one base away. The J gene is TRBJ2-7, the V gene TRBV20-1, with D unresolved. The germline V gene has CDR1 DFQATT and CDR2 SNEGSKA (reference sequence). The CDR3 loop spans 11 amino acids. The CDR3: CSARAAFEPYF. In nucleotides, the CDR3 is TGCAGTGCTAGAGCAGCATTCGAGCCGTACTTC.

Regarding this clonotype: One junction end does not reproduce the germline sequence, and a read error may be involved. The chain carries TRBV11-2 and TRBJ1-1, with D maybe TRBD1 (6 bases). CDR1 is SGHAT and CDR2 is FQNNGV in the germline V gene. This CDR3 has 14 amino acids. Written as DNA, the CDR3 is TGTGTCAGCAGCCCCAGGGGCTATGACACTGAAGCTTTCTTT. Encoded protein: CVSSPRGYDTEAFF.